This is a list of T cell receptor beta chains from one sample in a study of tumor and adjacent non-tumor tissue in lung cancer. TCRdb itself ran the multiplex PCR reads through MiXCR, one entry per CDR3 protein. The table lists approximately 120,000 distinct CDR3 sequences, 66% of them singletons. Specimen: lung tumor tissue. All receptors derive from a man aged 30 to 39 with non-small cell lung cancer. The CDR3 runs from the conserved cysteine through the conserved F or W. A D gene is named only where the DNA matches it firmly. Clone size is given for some rows only: seen once, a few or many times, or a class if the clone is expanded.

clone_size: NA
v_call: TRBV12-3/TRBV12-4
j_call: TRBJ2-6
d_call: NA
cdr3_nt: TGTGCTAGCAGTTTTGAGGGGGCTGGGGCCAACGTCCTGACTTTC
cdr3_aa: CASSFEGAGANVLTF

clone_size: NA
v_call: TRBV11-2
j_call: TRBJ1-6
d_call: TRBD1
cdr3_nt: TGTGCCTACAGCTTCACCTCCGGGACAGGGAATTCACCTCTCCACTTT
cdr3_aa: CAYSFTSGTGNSPLHF

clone_size: many
v_call: TRBV12-3/TRBV12-4
j_call: TRBJ1-5
d_call: NA
cdr3_nt: TGTGCCAGCAGTTTAAGTGGCAGGGTCGATCAGCCCCAGCATTTT
cdr3_aa: CASSLSGRVDQPQHF

clone_size: NA
v_call: TRBV5-1
j_call: TRBJ2-3
d_call: NA
cdr3_nt: TGCGCCAGCAGCTTTGGGGAAGAAGATACGCAGTATTTT
cdr3_aa: CASSFGEEDTQYF

clone_size: NA
v_call: TRBV11-3
j_call: TRBJ2-2
d_call: NA
cdr3_nt: TGTACCAGCGGCTTAGGGCCGGGCACCGGGGAGCTGTTTTTT
cdr3_aa: CTSGLGPGTGELFF

clone_size: few
v_call: TRBV7-8
j_call: TRBJ2-3
d_call: TRBD1
cdr3_nt: TGTGCCAGCAGCTCGGGACAGGGCAGGTGGTCCACAGATACGCAGTATTTT
cdr3_aa: CASSSGQGRWSTDTQYF

clone_size: few
v_call: TRBV6-1
j_call: TRBJ2-2
d_call: NA
cdr3_nt: TGTGCCAGCAGTGAACGTTGCAGGGCGGACACCGGGGAGCTGTTTTTT
cdr3_aa: CASSERCRADTGELFF

clone_size: NA
v_call: TRBV5-1
j_call: TRBJ2-1
d_call: NA
cdr3_nt: TGCGCCAGCAGCTTGCAGAGTTTCTACAATGAGCAGTTCTTC
cdr3_aa: CASSLQSFYNEQFF

clone_size: many
v_call: TRBV6-5
j_call: TRBJ2-3
d_call: NA
cdr3_nt: TGTGCCAGCAGTTACAGGGGTTGGAGGGATACGCAGTATTTT
cdr3_aa: CASSYRGWRDTQYF

clone_size: NA
v_call: TRBV5-5
j_call: TRBJ2-7
d_call: NA
cdr3_nt: TGTGCCAGCAGCTTGGCCATGAGCTCTTACGTGCAGTACTTC
cdr3_aa: CASSLAMSSYVQYF

clone_size: NA
v_call: TRBV6-2/TRBV6-3
j_call: TRBJ1-5
d_call: NA
cdr3_nt: TGTGCCAGCAGTTCAGGACAGTGTGTCCAGTCCCAGCATTTT
cdr3_aa: CASSSGQCVQSQHF

clone_size: NA
v_call: TRBV6-5
j_call: TRBJ2-2
d_call: TRBD2
cdr3_nt: TGTGCCAGCAGTTCGCCACAAGCGGGAGGTTTTGGGGAGCTATTTTTT
cdr3_aa: CASSSPQAGGFGELFF

clone_size: NA
v_call: TRBV20-1
j_call: TRBJ2-1
d_call: NA
cdr3_nt: TGCAGTGTTAGAACGCCCGCCCCCTACAATGAGCAGTTCTTC
cdr3_aa: CSVRTPAPYNEQFF

clone_size: many
v_call: TRBV29-1
j_call: TRBJ2-1
d_call: TRBD1
cdr3_nt: TGCAGCGTTGATGGCAGGGGGCGGGTCAATGAGCAGTTCTTC
cdr3_aa: CSVDGRGRVNEQFF

clone_size: many
v_call: TRBV20-1
j_call: TRBJ2-1
d_call: TRBD2
cdr3_nt: TGCAGTGCTACCAGCCGGACAGCGGGGGTTTCCTACAATGAGCAGTTCTTC
cdr3_aa: CSATSRTAGVSYNEQFF

clone_size: NA
v_call: TRBV5-5
j_call: TRBJ1-4
d_call: NA
cdr3_nt: TGTGCCAGCAGCTTGGTGCGGACAGCTTCTACAACTAATGAAAATCTGTTTTTT
cdr3_aa: CASSLVRTASTTNENLFF

clone_size: many
v_call: TRBV4-1
j_call: TRBJ2-7
d_call: NA
cdr3_nt: TGCGCCAGCAGCCAAGGTCAGACAGCGACCTACGAGCAGTACTTC
cdr3_aa: CASSQGQTATYEQYF

clone_size: NA
v_call: TRBV24-1
j_call: TRBJ2-1
d_call: TRBD1
cdr3_nt: TGTGTCACCAGTGCCCCGGGACAGGACAATGAGCAGTTCTTC
cdr3_aa: CVTSAPGQDNEQFF

clone_size: NA
v_call: TRBV12-3/TRBV12-4
j_call: TRBJ2-3
d_call: NA
cdr3_nt: TGTGCCGACAGTTCACTTGATACGCAGTATTTT
cdr3_aa: CADSSLDTQYF

clone_size: many
v_call: TRBV29-1
j_call: TRBJ2-5
d_call: TRBD1
cdr3_nt: TGCAGCGTTGAAGACCCCAGGACAGGGGATCAAGAGACCCAGTACTTC
cdr3_aa: CSVEDPRTGDQETQYF

clone_size: many
v_call: TRBV5-4
j_call: TRBJ1-2
d_call: TRBD1
cdr3_nt: TGTGCCAGCACAATACTCGGACAGGGTGGCTATGGCTACACCTTC
cdr3_aa: CASTILGQGGYGYTF

clone_size: NA
v_call: TRBV20-1
j_call: TRBJ2-2
d_call: TRBD1
cdr3_nt: TGCAGTTCACAGGGGAGCACCGGGGAGCTGTTTTTT
cdr3_aa: CSSQGSTGELFF

clone_size: many
v_call: TRBV7-8
j_call: TRBJ2-7
d_call: NA
cdr3_nt: TGTGCCAGCAGCTTATCCCGACGCTACGAGCAGTACTTC
cdr3_aa: CASSLSRRYEQYF

clone_size: NA
v_call: TRBV6-1
j_call: TRBJ2-7
d_call: NA
cdr3_nt: TGTGCCAGCAGTGTTTTTGTGCCCTACGAGCAGTACTTC
cdr3_aa: CASSVFVPYEQYF

clone_size: NA
v_call: TRBV10-3
j_call: TRBJ1-1
d_call: NA
cdr3_nt: TGTGCCATCAGTGAGGGACAGACGGCGAACACTGAAGCTTTCTTT
cdr3_aa: CAISEGQTANTEAFF

clone_size: few
v_call: TRBV13
j_call: TRBJ2-3
d_call: TRBD2
cdr3_nt: TGTGCCAGCAGCTTAGTTCCAGCGGGAAGGGATACGCAGTATTTT
cdr3_aa: CASSLVPAGRDTQYF

clone_size: NA
v_call: TRBV6-2/TRBV6-3
j_call: TRBJ2-7
d_call: NA
cdr3_nt: TGTGCCAGCAGTAACGCTGGGAGAGGGTTCGCGGCGGGCTCCTACGAGCAGTACTTC
cdr3_aa: CASSNAGRGFAAGSYEQYF

clone_size: NA
v_call: TRBV6-5
j_call: TRBJ1-2
d_call: TRBD1
cdr3_nt: TGCGCCAGCAGTGAAGACAGGGATGGCTGCGCCTTC
cdr3_aa: CASSEDRDGCAF

clone_size: NA
v_call: TRBV29-1
j_call: TRBJ2-7
d_call: TRBD1
cdr3_nt: TGCAGGGCCTTAGATTCCGGGACAGGGGGCCACGAGCAGTACTTC
cdr3_aa: CRALDSGTGGHEQYF

clone_size: many
v_call: TRBV4-3
j_call: TRBJ1-3
d_call: NA
cdr3_nt: TGCGCCAGCAGCCAAGAGAGGGCGAAAGGAAACACCATATATTTT
cdr3_aa: CASSQERAKGNTIYF

clone_size: NA
v_call: TRBV20-1
j_call: TRBJ1-3
d_call: TRBD1
cdr3_nt: TGCAGTGCTACCAGGACAGGGAGCCCTGGAAGCACCATATATTTT
cdr3_aa: CSATRTGSPGSTIYF

clone_size: NA
v_call: TRBV6-1
j_call: TRBJ1-1
d_call: NA
cdr3_nt: TGTGCCATGCAGGGCCGTCGACCCACTGGAGCTTTCTTT
cdr3_aa: CAMQGRRPTGAFF

clone_size: many
v_call: TRBV6-1
j_call: TRBJ2-2
d_call: NA
cdr3_nt: TGTGCCAGCACCAGAAGGGGGGAAGTTTTATCCGGGGAGCTGTTTTTT
cdr3_aa: CASTRRGEVLSGELFF

clone_size: NA
v_call: TRBV5-6
j_call: TRBJ2-7
d_call: NA
cdr3_nt: TGTGCCAGCATCTCTATATACCCCCTCGAGCAGTACTTC
cdr3_aa: CASISIYPLEQYF

clone_size: NA
v_call: TRBV12-3/TRBV12-4
j_call: TRBJ2-3
d_call: TRBD1
cdr3_nt: TGTGCCAGAAGTTTGGGGACAGGGGCTAGCACAGATATGCAGTATTTT
cdr3_aa: CARSLGTGASTDMQYF

clone_size: NA
v_call: TRBV5-1
j_call: TRBJ2-2
d_call: TRBD2
cdr3_nt: TGCGCCAGCAGCTTGGATAGCGGGATATTAACCGGGGAGCTGTTTTTT
cdr3_aa: CASSLDSGILTGELFF

clone_size: NA
v_call: TRBV5-5
j_call: TRBJ1-4
d_call: NA
cdr3_nt: TGTGCCAGCAGCTCCGGGGGCGCAGGGACTTACGAAAAACTGTTTTTT
cdr3_aa: CASSSGGAGTYEKLFF

clone_size: NA
v_call: TRBV12-3/TRBV12-4
j_call: TRBJ2-3
d_call: NA
cdr3_nt: TGTGCCGGCAGAAAGAGACCCACAGATACGCAGTATTTT
cdr3_aa: CAGRKRPTDTQYF